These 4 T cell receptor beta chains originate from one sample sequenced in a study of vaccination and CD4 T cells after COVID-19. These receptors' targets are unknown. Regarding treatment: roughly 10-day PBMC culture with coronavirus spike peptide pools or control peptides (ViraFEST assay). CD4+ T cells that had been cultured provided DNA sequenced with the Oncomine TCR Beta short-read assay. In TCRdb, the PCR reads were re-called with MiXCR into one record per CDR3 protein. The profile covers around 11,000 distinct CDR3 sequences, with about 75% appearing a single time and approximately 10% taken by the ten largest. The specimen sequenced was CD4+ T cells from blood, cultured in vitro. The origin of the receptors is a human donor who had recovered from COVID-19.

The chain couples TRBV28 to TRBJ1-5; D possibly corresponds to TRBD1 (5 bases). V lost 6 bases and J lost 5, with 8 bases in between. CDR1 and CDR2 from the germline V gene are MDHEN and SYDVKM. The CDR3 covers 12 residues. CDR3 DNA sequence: TGTGCCAGCAGCCAGGGTTATCAGCCCCAGCATTTT. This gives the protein CASSQGYQPQHF.

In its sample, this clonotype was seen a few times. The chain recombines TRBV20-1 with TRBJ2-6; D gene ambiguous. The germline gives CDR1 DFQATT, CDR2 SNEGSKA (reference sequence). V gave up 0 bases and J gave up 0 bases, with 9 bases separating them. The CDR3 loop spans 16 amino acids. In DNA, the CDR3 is TGCAGTGCTAGAGATATACTGGTCTCTGGGGCCAACGTCCTGACTTTC. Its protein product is CSARDILVSGANVLTF.

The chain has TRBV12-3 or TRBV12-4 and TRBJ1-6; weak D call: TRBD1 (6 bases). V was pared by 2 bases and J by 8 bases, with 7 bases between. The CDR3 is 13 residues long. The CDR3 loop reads CASSLPGDSPLHF. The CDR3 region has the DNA TGTGCCAGCAGTTTACCAGGGGATTCACCCCTCCACTTT.

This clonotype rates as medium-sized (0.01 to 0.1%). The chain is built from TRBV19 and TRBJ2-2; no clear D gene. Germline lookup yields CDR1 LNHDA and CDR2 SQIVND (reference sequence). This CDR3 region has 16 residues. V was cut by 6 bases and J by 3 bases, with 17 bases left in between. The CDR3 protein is CASRNRWAGDTGELFF. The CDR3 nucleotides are TGTGCCAGTAGAAATCGGTGGGCAGGAGACACCGGGGAGCTGTTTTTT.